This T cell receptor beta chain was found in a study of blood T cell repertoires in COVID-19. Study as a whole: T cells, B-cell-depleted T cells, or PBMCs supplied cDNA or gDNA.

Authors' data handling: Estimation of nucleated cell counts was performed using reference gene primer amplification. TCRdb's table, derived via immunoSEQ multiplex PCR, lists solely in-frame clones and lacks some. V and J calls plus clone size are reproduced from that table; the DNA served to infer D and trimming. The top ten hold 43% of the sample, which has over 45,000 clones, approximately 89% seen once. The Seattle patients joined while their infection was active and were tracked longitudinally afterward. J lost 9 bases, V lost 3 bases, and 10 bases had no gene match. This CDR3 has 15 amino acids. CDR1 SEHNR and CDR2 FQNEAQ come from the germline V gene (reference sequence).

The sequenced material came from peripheral blood. The source of this sequence is an older woman with COVID-19, enrolled during active disease. J is TRBJ1-4 and V is TRBV7-9, with 7 bases that match TRBD1. CDR3 loop: CASSLDLTTGQKLFF. CDR3 nucleotides: TGTGCCAGCAGCTTGGACTTGACGACAGGGCAAAAACTGTTTTTT.